The subject of this entry is one T cell receptor beta chain. The sample comes from a study of T cells after yellow fever vaccination. For TCR, cDNA came from 5'RACE template switching, which added a universal primer site and UMIs. MiXCR, applied by TCRdb to the 5' RACE reads, yields one record per CDR3 protein. The sample shows nearly 350,000 distinct CDR3 sequences, around 8.1% of them seen only once. Germline loops: CDR1 MNHEY, CDR2 SVGAGI. This CDR3 is built from 15 residues. V lost 2 bases and J lost 7, with 15 bases in between. This clonotype was obtained from a man aged 18 to 35 who received the YFV17D yellow fever vaccine. This chain joins TRBV6-5 and TRBJ2-1, with a possible D match to TRBD2 (7 bases). The sample in question was PBMCs, obtained about 49 days after the first yellow fever vaccination. For the CDR3, the DNA is TGTGCCAGCAGTTACAGTAGGGGGGGAGAGAATGAGCAGTTCTTC. Residues: CASSYSRGGENEQFF.